A selection of T cell receptor beta chains follows, all from one sample in a study of spatial heterogeneity in lung cancer. MiXCR was run by TCRdb on the 5' RACE reads, yielding one entry per CDR3 protein. This sample has around 110,000 distinct CDR3 sequences, with 10% to 15% found just once. The sample in question was PBMCs, obtained at follow-up. The receptors stem from a male donor with early-stage non-small cell lung cancer. Both conserved end residues are trimmed from each CDR3. The order of the fields is J gene, CDR3 length, D gene, V gene, CDR3 protein. A D gene is named only where the DNA matches it firmly.

>TRBJ2-3|13|.|TRBV30
ARQTTGRSTDTQY
>TRBJ2-1|10|.|TRBV2
AITGGGNEQF
>TRBJ1-5|12|TRBD1|TRBV15
ATRQGASGQPQH
>TRBJ2-3|13|TRBD1|TRBV11-2
ASRRDRGGTDTQY
>TRBJ1-6|11|.|TRBV10-3
AIKITDNSPLH
>TRBJ1-5|13|TRBD1|TRBV12-3/TRBV12-4
ASSGGQGFYQPQH
>TRBJ1-2|10|.|TRBV25-1
ASSESQRGYT
>TRBJ1-1|11|.|TRBV27
ASSYALGAEAF
>TRBJ2-4|11|TRBD2|TRBV20-1
SVRTSGADIQY
>TRBJ2-2|15|TRBD2|TRBV7-8
ASSPASGGIFTGELF
>TRBJ2-1|10|.|TRBV11-2
ASSLVAAEQF
>TRBJ1-5|13|.|TRBV20-1
SARADAIGNQPQH
>TRBJ1-5|11|.|TRBV19
ASSVDRIRPQH
>TRBJ2-5|14|TRBD2|TRBV14
ASSTLAGGTRETQY
>TRBJ2-5|14|TRBD1|TRBV27
ASSSLGGLYQETQY
>TRBJ2-1|16|TRBD1|TRBV7-9
ASSLALGDRGIYNEQF
>TRBJ2-7|16|TRBD2|TRBV5-1
ASSDHTRLAGLNYEQY
>TRBJ2-1|13|.|TRBV11-1
ASSPRRSSYNEQF
>TRBJ2-5|13|TRBD1|TRBV5-1
ASSSDRGQGETQY
>TRBJ2-7|13|TRBD1|TRBV2
ASSEVGQGTYEQY
>TRBJ2-5|13|.|TRBV7-9
ASSLLRPFVETQY
>TRBJ2-3|17|TRBD2|TRBV6-1
ASSEARTSGGLITDTQY
>TRBJ1-6|13|.|TRBV12-3/TRBV12-4
ASSLSLREDSPLH
>TRBJ1-3|15|TRBD1|TRBV6-2/TRBV6-3
ASSEPGQGMTGNTIY
>TRBJ1-6|14|TRBD1|TRBV4-1
ASSQAYGQGNSPLH
>TRBJ2-7|12|.|TRBV29-1
SVVQSTDYYEQY
>TRBJ1-5|13|.|TRBV15
ATSSEVGARQPQH
>TRBJ1-1|11|.|TRBV20-1
SALWGLGTEAF
>TRBJ2-5|15|TRBD2|TRBV6-1
ASSEGLTSGAQETQY
>TRBJ1-2|10|TRBD1|TRBV6-1
ASERTGDGYT
>TRBJ2-1|12|TRBD2|TRBV28
ASNTGTSYNEQF
>TRBJ1-4|15|.|TRBV4-2
ASRFPGARVTNEKLF
>TRBJ2-3|14|.|TRBV9
ASSPWSGGYTDTQY
>TRBJ1-2|10|.|TRBV5-1
ASSNNAGGYT
>TRBJ1-5|13|.|TRBV4-3
ASSQDSTRNQPQH
>TRBJ2-2|14|TRBD2|TRBV7-3
ASSLGLAGQTGELF
>TRBJ2-4|12|.|TRBV21-1
ARGRNLAKNIQY
>TRBJ1-2|10|.|TRBV29-1
SVAGELDGYT
>TRBJ2-1|13|TRBD2|TRBV7-9
ASSFREGNYNEQF
>TRBJ1-1|9|.|TRBV7-8
ASSSGTEAF
>TRBJ2-1|13|TRBD1|TRBV18
ASSPSGTVGNEQF
>TRBJ1-2|14|TRBD1|TRBV19
ASSIGGTGNNYGYT
>TRBJ1-2|13|.|TRBV7-2
ASSLDHRVNYGYT
>TRBJ2-5|11|.|TRBV12-3/TRBV12-4
ASSLIRQETQY
>TRBJ2-7|11|.|TRBV4-1
ASSQRVAAEQY
>TRBJ2-5|12|.|TRBV11-3
ASSLRQKQETQY
>TRBJ2-1|13|TRBD2|TRBV23-1
ASSPEGGGYNEQF